This T cell receptor beta chain emerged from a study of cytomegalovirus exposure and HLA in healthy donors. The PCR ran on 60 Vbeta and 13 Jbeta primers. Measured with immunoSEQ multiplex PCR; TCRdb has only the in-frame clones, and not every one. The sample has fewer than 150,000 clones, and its top ten clones hold 1.5% to 2%. V gave up 7 bases and J gave up 0 bases; unmatched junction bases: 7. CDR1 MDHEN and CDR2 SYDVKM come from the germline V gene. The CDR3 totals 15 residues. The chain has TRBV28 and TRBJ2-7; 9 nucleotides match TRBD1. Specimen: PBMCs. The receptor comes from a woman aged 60-75 years in good health and CMV-seronegative. CDR3 sequence (DNA): TGTGCCAGCATCAATGGGACAGGGAGCTCCTACGAGCAGTACTTC. Its protein product is CASINGTGSSYEQYF.